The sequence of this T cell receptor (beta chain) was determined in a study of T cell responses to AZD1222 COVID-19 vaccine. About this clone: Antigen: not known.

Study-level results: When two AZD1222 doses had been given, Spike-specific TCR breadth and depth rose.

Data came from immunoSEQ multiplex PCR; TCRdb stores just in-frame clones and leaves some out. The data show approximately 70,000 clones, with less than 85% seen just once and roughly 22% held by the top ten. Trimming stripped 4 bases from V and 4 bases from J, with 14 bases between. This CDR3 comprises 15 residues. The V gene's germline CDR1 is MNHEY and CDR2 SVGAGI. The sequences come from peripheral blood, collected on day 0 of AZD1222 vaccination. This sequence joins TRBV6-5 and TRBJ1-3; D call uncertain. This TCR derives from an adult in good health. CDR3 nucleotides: TGTGCCAGCAGTTCACCCACTTCTGGGGGAAACACCATATATTTT. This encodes CASSSPTSGGNTIYF.